This T cell receptor beta chain was identified during a study of T cell responses to AZD1222 COVID-19 vaccine. As concerns this clone: The antigen remains unidentified.

Trimming stripped 0 bases from V and 10 bases from J, with 13 bases between. In germline, CDR1 is SEHNR, CDR2 FQNEAQ (reference sequence). The CDR3 runs 14 residues. Study-wide results and limits: With dominance at 160-218 and 743-854, vaccine-associated CD4 TCRs spanned spike. The study sampled repertoires only after the peak T cell response.

The data were produced by immunoSEQ multiplex PCR, yet TCRdb's version contains in-frame clones alone and is incomplete. Among 90,000 to 150,000 clones listed, 80% to 90% were seen once. This TCR came from an adult in good health. V gene TRBV7-9 combines with J gene TRBJ2-1; possible D gene TRBD2, 6 bases. The source was peripheral blood, collected on day 0 of AZD1222 vaccination. The CDR3 region is CASSLAGYAGEQFF. As DNA, the CDR3 is TGTGCCAGCAGCTTAGCGGGGTATGCGGGGGAGCAGTTCTTC.